These 18 T cell receptor beta chains share one sample of origin, sequenced in a study of CD8+ T cells in alopecia areata. Treatment here: oral pan-JAK inhibitor, 5-10 mg twice daily. cDNA reverse transcribed from extracted RNA served as the sequencing template. Here immunoSEQ multiplex PCR was the method, and the copy in TCRdb shows in-frame clones only, minus some. This table has 110,000 or so clones, roughly three fifths appearing once. Material: CD4+ T cells sorted from blood, obtained at week 24, from a patient treated with tofacitinib. These receptors were taken from a human donor with alopecia areata.

This clone was detected a few times. V gene TRBV7-9 combines with J gene TRBJ1-6; the match to TRBD1 covers 7 bases. The germline V gene encodes CDR1 SEHNR and CDR2 FQNEAQ (reference sequence). The trim removed 5 bases at V and 7 bases at J, leaving 5 bases unmatched. CDR3 size: 14 residues. The chain's CDR3 is CASSMGQKNSPLHF. CDR3 coding DNA: TGTGCCAGCAGCATGGGACAGAAGAATTCACCCCTCCACTTT.

This rearrangement joins TRBV5-1 to TRBJ2-1, with D maybe TRBD2 (5 bases). The V end lost 0 bases, the J end lost 0 bases, and 7 bases lay between the germline ends. The CDR3 runs 15 residues. The germline V gene encodes CDR1 SGHRS and CDR2 YFSETQ. The DNA of the CDR3 is TGCGCCAGCAGCTTGGATGGGAGCTCCTACAATGAGCAGTTCTTC. Translating it yields CASSLDGSSYNEQFF. Looking up the rest from reference TRBV5-1 and TRBJ2-1 gives the full variable domain: KAGVTQTPRYLIKTRGQQVTLSCSPISGHRSVSWYQQTPGQGLQFLFEYFSETQRNKGNFPGRFSGRQFSNSRSEMNVSTLELGDSALYLCASSLDGSSYNEQFFGPGTRLTVL.

This clone was found a few times. The V gene is TRBV19, the J gene TRBJ1-5, with D hard to call. Germline assignment: CDR1 LNHDA and CDR2 SQIVND (reference sequence). The ends were cut back, 2 bases at V and 5 bases at J, with 7 bases in the middle. The CDR3 totals 13 residues. CDR3 bases: TGTGCCAGTAGTATATTTGCAGATCAGCCCCAGCATTTT. Protein sequence: CASSIFADQPQHF.

V is TRBV29-1 and J is TRBJ2-5; 10 bases map to TRBD1. V lost 5 bases and J lost 2; bases outside the gene matches: 2. The CDR3 runs to 13 residues. The germline gives CDR1 SQVTM, CDR2 ANQGSEA. In DNA form, the CDR3 reads TGCAGCGTTCGGACAGGGGGACAAGAGACCCAGTACTTC. As protein: CSVRTGGQETQYF.

The rearrangement uses TRBV4-1 and TRBJ1-5; tentative D call: TRBD1 (5 bases). The V and J ends lost 5 bases and 5 bases respectively, with 13 bases between them. Germline V CDR1 and CDR2: MGHRA, YSYEKL. The CDR3 length is 14 residues. The CDR3 coding sequence is TGCGCCAGCAGCTCTGGGTCGGGGGATCAGCCCCAGCATTTT. Translating gives CASSSGSGDQPQHF.

The chain couples TRBV27 to TRBJ1-6; 7 bases are shared with TRBD1. Germline V lookup: CDR1 MNHEY, CDR2 SMNVEV (reference sequence). The CDR3 covers 15 residues. The V gene end was trimmed by 3 bases and the J gene end by 8 bases; junction bases not matched to a gene: 7. The DNA for the CDR3 is TGTGCCAGCAGTTTCTACGCAGGGGGACATTCACCCCTCCACTTT. As protein: CASSFYAGGHSPLHF.

Only a few counts were recorded for this clone. The rearrangement uses TRBV27 and TRBJ1-2, with D unclear. The CDR3 runs to 13 residues. V lost 0 bases and J lost 4, with 6 bases in between. Germline loops: CDR1 MNHEY, CDR2 SMNVEV (reference sequence). As DNA, the CDR3 is TGTGCCAGCAGTTTATCGCTAGGCTATGGCTACACCTTC. It specifies CASSLSLGYGYTF.

The chain recombines TRBV30 with TRBJ1-5; D ambiguous. The CDR3 spans 13 residues. The V end lost 2 bases, the J end lost 6 bases, and 11 bases lay between the germline ends. Germline V gene sequence: CDR1 GTSNPN, CDR2 SVGIG (reference sequence). CDR3 region: CAWSKIRGQPQHF. The CDR3, as DNA: TGTGCCTGGAGTAAAATACGAGGTCAGCCCCAGCATTTT.

This chain connects TRBV20-1 to TRBJ1-1; a possible D gene is TRBD1 (5 bases). The germline V gene encodes CDR1 DFQATT and CDR2 SNEGSKA (reference sequence). The CDR3 loop spans 11 amino acids. Trimming pared 6 bases from V and 6 bases from J, leaving 11 bases between. This chain's CDR3 is CSAQAGAEAFF. The CDR3 nucleotides read TGCAGTGCGCAAGCGGGGGCTGAAGCTTTCTTT.

V is TRBV7-2 and J is TRBJ1-1; 8 nucleotides match TRBD1. V gave up 1 base and J gave up 8 bases; unmatched junction bases: 6. This CDR3 comprises 14 residues. Germline V gene sequence: CDR1 SGHTA, CDR2 FQGNSA. DNA for the CDR3: TGTGCCAGCAGCTTAGTATGGACAGGGCGGGAAGCTTTCTTT. It is translated as CASSLVWTGREAFF.

The genes are TRBV7-2 and TRBJ1-1; D perhaps matches TRBD1 (5 bases). V was cut by 1 base and J by 9 bases, with 9 bases left in between. The CDR3 sequence is 12 residues long. Germline-derived CDR1 and CDR2 are SGHTA and FQGNSA. In DNA, the CDR3 is TGTGCCAGCAGCTTAGATCAGGGTCAAGCTTTCTTT. Protein: CASSLDQGQAFF.

DNA for the CDR3: TGTGCCAGCAGCTTCAGAACGACAGGGTCCTACGAGCAGTACTTC. This gives the protein CASSFRTTGSYEQYF. J is TRBJ2-7 and V is TRBV13, with TRBD1 identical over 7 bases. The CDR3 is made up of 15 amino acids. In germline, CDR1 is PRHDT, CDR2 FYEKMQ (reference sequence). V lost 3 bases and J lost 1; bases outside the gene matches: 6.

The chain joins TRBV4-2 to TRBJ1-2; 7 bases match TRBD1. The CDR3 extends over 16 amino acids. Germline trimming cut 0 bases from V and 0 bases from J; bases unmatched to any gene: 4. The germline gives CDR1 LGHNA, CDR2 YNFKEQ. CDR3 sequence reads: CASSQDGGTANYGYTF. CDR3 sequence (DNA): TGTGCCAGCAGCCAAGATGGGGGGACAGCTAACTATGGCTACACCTTC.

The chain employs TRBV27 and TRBJ1-6; maybe TRBD1 (5 bases). Trimming stripped 5 bases from V and 7 bases from J, with 15 bases between. Germline CDR1 is MNHEY and CDR2 is SMNVEV (reference sequence). CDR3 length: 15 residues. The CDR3 region is CASSPREGVNSPLHF. CDR3 coding DNA: TGTGCCAGCAGTCCCCGCGAAGGGGTGAATTCACCCCTCCACTTT.

The chain recombines TRBV30 with TRBJ2-5; D possibly uses TRBD1 or TRBD2 (6 bases each). The end of the DNA is better explained by TRBJ2-7, so the J call may be wrong. Germline assignment: CDR1 GTSNPN and CDR2 SVGIG (reference sequence). CDR3 length equals 14 residues. The CDR3 bases are TGTGCCTGGAGTGTACAAGGGGGGCCCTACGAGCAGTACTTC. Translating it yields CAWSVQGGPYEQYF.

The chain links TRBV18 to TRBJ2-4; D gene uncertain. Trimming removed 4 bases from V and 1 base from J, with 8 bases in between. Per germline, CDR1 KGHSH and CDR2 LQKENI. The CDR3 spans 14 residues. CDR3 coding DNA: TGTGCCAGCTCACTTCAAGCTGCCAAAAACATTCAGTACTTC. This encodes CASSLQAAKNIQYF.

The chain uses TRBV2 and TRBJ2-7, with D possibly TRBD1 on 6 matching bases. The CDR3 has 17 residues. Trimming pared 3 bases from V and 3 bases from J, leaving 21 bases between. The germline gives CDR1 SNHLY, CDR2 FYNNEI. In nucleotides, the CDR3 is TGTGCCAGCAGTGACAGCATACCGGGACAAGTCGTCTACGAGCAGTACTTC. It yields the protein CASSDSIPGQVVYEQYF.

In its sample, this clone was seen a few times. J is TRBJ1-2 and V is TRBV30; 8 nucleotides align to TRBD1. This CDR3 has 14 residues. V lost 5 bases to trimming and J lost 0 bases; unmatched junction nucleotides: 5. Germline CDR1 and CDR2: GTSNPN and SVGIG (reference sequence). This chain's CDR3 is CAWEGTGTNYGYTF. Written as DNA, the CDR3 is TGTGCCTGGGAGGGGACAGGAACTAACTATGGCTACACCTTC.